The 11 T cell receptor beta chains below all came from one sample that was sequenced in a study of cytomegalovirus exposure and HLA in healthy donors. The PCR employed 60 Vbeta primers together with 13 Jbeta primers. Assay used: immunoSEQ multiplex PCR; TCRdb lists only in-frame clones, some missing. Altogether some 150,000 clones are present, roughly four fifths being singletons, with the ten largest covering less than 2%. Specimen: PBMCs. The receptor set was obtained from a woman in her 40s in good health and CMV-seronegative.

The chain joins TRBV7-9 to TRBJ2-3; 8 positions match TRBD1. Germline V CDR1 and CDR2: SEHNR, FQNEAQ (reference sequence). The trim removed 2 bases at V and 5 bases at J, leaving 3 bases unmatched. The CDR3 runs 14 residues. The CDR3 DNA follows: TGTGCCAGCAGCTTACCAGGGGGCAGAGATACGCAGTATTTT. This codes for CASSLPGGRDTQYF. Based on the CDR3 plus reference TRBV7-9 and TRBJ2-3, the full variable domain is DTGVSQNPRHKITKRGQNVTFRCDPISEHNRLYWYRQTLGQGPEFLTYFQNEAQLEKSRLLSDRFSAERPKGSFSTLEIQRTEQGDSAMYLCASSLPGGRDTQYFGPGTRLTVL.

V gene TRBV7-9 combines with J gene TRBJ2-4, with D uncertain. Trimming removed 2 bases at V and 6 bases at J, with 11 bases between. Germline CDR1 SEHNR, CDR2 FQNEAQ (reference sequence). The CDR3 spans 14 residues. This CDR3 reads CASSLLGIGNIQYF. The CDR3 coding sequence is TGTGCCAGCAGCTTACTAGGAATCGGAAACATTCAGTACTTC.

This chain connects TRBV7-9 to TRBJ2-5; D is unresolved. The CDR3 is made up of 13 amino acids. Trimming cost V 8 bases and J 5 bases, with 15 bases left between them. Germline-derived CDR1 and CDR2 are SEHNR and FQNEAQ (reference sequence). DNA of the CDR3: TGTGCCAGCCTTCAGACGGGTGGGGAGACCCAGTACTTC. Translation: CASLQTGGETQYF.

V usage is TRBV27 and J usage is TRBJ2-2; D unclear. The V gene's germline CDR1 is MNHEY and CDR2 SMNVEV (reference sequence). Trimming removed 4 bases from V and 4 bases from J, with 7 bases in between. The CDR3 is 13 residues long. The CDR3 sequence: CASSSQSTGELFF. The CDR3 coding sequence is TGTGCCAGCAGTTCCCAGTCCACCGGGGAGCTGTTTTTT.

In its sample, this clone was seen once. The chain recombines TRBV19 with TRBJ1-2; TRBD1 aligns across 12 bases. This CDR3 has 16 amino acids. Trimming at V came to 6 bases and at J to 7 bases, leaving 12 bases not matched to a gene. Germline lookup yields CDR1 LNHDA and CDR2 SQIVND (reference sequence). CDR3 nucleotides: TGTGCCAGTAGCGACTTACCGGGACAGGGGGCGTCTGGCTACACCTTC. It translates to CASSDLPGQGASGYTF. Based on the CDR3 plus reference TRBV19 and TRBJ1-2, the full variable domain is DGGITQSPKYLFRKEGQNVTLSCEQNLNHDAMYWYRQDPGQGLRLIYYSQIVNDFQKGDIAEGYSVSREKKESFPLTVTSAQKNPTAFYLCASSDLPGQGASGYTFGSGTRLTVV.

The chain is built from TRBV7-2 and TRBJ2-7, with a weak D call TRBD2 (6 bases). CDR3 length equals 14 residues. Germline CDR1 and CDR2: SGHTA and FQGNSA. V lost 7 bases to trimming and J lost 3 bases, with 16 bases between them. The CDR3: CASNREGRYYEQYF. The CDR3 DNA reads as TGTGCCAGCAACAGAGAGGGGAGGTACTACGAGCAGTACTTC.

J is TRBJ2-4 and V is TRBV5-4; 9 bases map to TRBD1. The CDR3 is made up of 16 amino acids. V lost 4 bases and J lost 6; bases outside the gene matches: 11. Germline V gives CDR1 SGHNT, CDR2 YYREEE (reference sequence). CDR3 in amino acids: CASSGSGTGFGNIQYF. The CDR3 coding sequence is TGTGCCAGCAGCGGGAGTGGGACAGGGTTTGGAAACATTCAGTACTTC.

This clone appeared once. This chain joins TRBV19 and TRBJ1-3; unclear D gene. Trimming took off 1 base at V and 0 bases at J, with 7 bases between the two ends. The CDR3 totals 15 residues. Germline assignment: CDR1 LNHDA and CDR2 SQIVND (reference sequence). CDR3 loop: CASSIGPGSGNTIYF. In DNA, the CDR3 is TGTGCCAGTAGTATAGGCCCGGGCTCTGGAAACACCATATATTTT.

This chain links TRBV27 with TRBJ1-1, with TRBD1 matching 10 bases. The CDR3 length is 16 residues. V lost 10 bases, J lost 5 bases, and 16 bases stayed unmatched. The germline V gene encodes CDR1 MNHEY and CDR2 SMNVEV (reference sequence). The CDR3 sequence: CATGKGSGTGVTEAFF. CDR3 coding DNA: TGTGCCACCGGAAAAGGATCCGGGACAGGGGTAACTGAAGCTTTCTTT.

The gene calls are TRBV2 and TRBJ1-1; tentatively, D is TRBD1 (5 bases). The CDR3 extends over 12 amino acids. Trimming took 5 bases from V and 8 from J, leaving 12 bases between them. Germline assignment: CDR1 SNHLY and CDR2 FYNNEI. The CDR3 spells CASSKDNPEAFF. The DNA for the CDR3 is TGTGCCAGCAGTAAGGACAACCCCGAAGCTTTCTTT.

The chain carries TRBV6-4 and TRBJ1-1, with no clear D. CDR3 length: 13 amino acids. V shed 6 bases and J shed 1 base, with 9 bases lying between them. Germline assignment: CDR1 MRHNA and CDR2 SNTAGT. The CDR3: CASSYDSNTEAFF. The CDR3 nucleotides read TGTGCCAGCAGCTATGACTCGAACACTGAAGCTTTCTTT.